This T cell receptor (beta chain) comes out of a study of human T cells and chemical hapten exposure. Germline lookup yields CDR1 MNHEY and CDR2 SVGEGT. CDR3 length: 18 amino acids. Trimming took 7 bases from V and 0 from J; bases not matched to a gene: 14. From the RACE reads, TCRdb called clonotypes with MiXCR, one entry per CDR3 protein. The sample holds roughly 92,000 distinct CDR3 sequences; 10% to 12% are singletons and the top ten take about 3%. The time point is: patch test 2, 6 weeks after DPC sensitization. Described treatment: therapeutic diphenylcyclopropenone sensitization with weekly scalp DPC. Total RNA was isolated from unfractionated whole blood.

The source is a woman aged 40 to 50 with alopecia areata. Some clones in this sample may be carry-over from other donors' samples. Here the sequenced sample was whole blood, taken in connection with sensitization to the hapten diphenylcyclopropenone (DPC). The chain couples TRBV6-2 or TRBV6-3 to TRBJ2-1; TRBD1 agrees at 8 bases. In nucleotides, the CDR3 is TGTGCCAGCACCCATACGACGACCGGACAGGGCTCCTACAATGAGCAGTTCTTC. Encoded protein: CASTHTTTGQGSYNEQFF.